This T cell receptor beta chain originates from a study of shared clonotypes between healthy human individuals. Study findings and constraints: Sequencing depth was expected to affect clonotype sharing among donors. Sampling included only blood; tissue repertoires likely differ.

CDR3 length: 14 amino acids. V lost 4 bases and J 4 bases, leaving 13 bases between the germline ends. The germline V gene has CDR1 LNHDA and CDR2 SQIVND (reference sequence). As regards this clone: What it recognizes is unknown.

Deep was the level at which the assay was run. Unsorted PBMC DNA was sequenced on ten immunoSEQ deep assay plates. TCRdb's table, derived via immunoSEQ multiplex PCR, lists solely in-frame clones and lacks some. Of some 470,000 clones detected, 70% to 80% appear once; the ten largest clones hold 13%. The TCR sequence derives from a woman aged 40 to 50 in good health. Some clones in this sample may be carry-over from other donors' samples. V gene TRBV19 combines with J gene TRBJ1-1; TRBD1 is a possible D gene (5 bases). Sequenced sample: PBMCs. CDR3 in amino acids: CASSTQGAGTEAFF. CDR3 coding DNA: TGTGCCAGTAGTACCCAGGGCGCCGGCACTGAAGCTTTCTTT.